This entry lists 32 T cell receptor beta chains sequenced from one sample in a study of Ad26.COV2.S vaccination and SARS-CoV-2 variants. Specified treatment: 19 received Ad26.COV2.S at low or high dose, single or two shots; five or six received placebo; per-sample allocation not given. Each sample was drawn 63 days after the first injection (of vaccine or placebo). This table comes from immunoSEQ multiplex PCR, and its TCRdb copy is limited to in-frame clones, with some not included. This table has roughly 400,000 clones, 92% appearing once. The sequenced sample was peripheral blood, obtained in a trial of Ad26.COV2.S vaccine versus placebo. All receptors come from a person aged 18-65 years who received the Ad26.COV2.S COVID-19 vaccine or a placebo.

V gene TRBV5-4 combines with J gene TRBJ2-5; D is unresolved. Germline values: CDR1 SGHNT, CDR2 YYREEE (reference sequence). This CDR3 region has 14 residues. Between the trimmed V and J ends, which lost 5 bases and 4 bases, there was a span of 15 bases. In DNA form, the CDR3 reads TGTGCCAGCAGTCTGGAGACTTATCTAGAGACCCAGTACTTC. Protein sequence: CASSLETYLETQYF. The full variable domain, with the rest looked up from reference TRBV5-4 and TRBJ2-5, is ETGVTQSPTHLIKTRGQQVTLRCSSQSGHNTVSWYQQALGQGPQFIFQYYREEENGRGNFPPRFSGLQFPNYSSELNVNALELDDSALYLCASSLETYLETQYFGPGTRLLVL.

V gene TRBV7-9 combines with J gene TRBJ1-3; a possible D gene is TRBD1 (6 bases). This CDR3 is 15 amino acids long. Trimming cost V 6 bases and J 0 bases, with 12 bases left between them. CDR1 and CDR2 (germline): SEHNR, FQNEAQ (reference sequence). CDR3 sequence (DNA): TGTGCCAGCAGACCCGACAGGAACTCTGGAAACACCATATATTTT. Protein: CASRPDRNSGNTIYF.

Of note for this clone: Just one base apart from a much larger clone, this may be a read error. The V call is TRBV14, the J call TRBJ2-2; D not certain. The CDR3 extends over 13 amino acids. Germline assignment: CDR1 SGHDN and CDR2 FVKESK. V lost 5 bases and J 1 base, leaving 5 bases between the germline ends. The CDR3 loop is CASSLLNTGELFF. The CDR3 DNA follows: TGTGCCAGCAGCTTACTGAACACCGGGGAGCTGTTTTTT.

This rearrangement joins TRBV16 to TRBJ1-1; D gene unclear. Germline-derived CDR1 and CDR2 are KGHSY and FQNENV. The CDR3 is made up of 13 amino acids. Trimming took off 6 bases at V and 1 base at J, with 9 bases between the two ends. CDR3 coding DNA: TGTGCCAGCAGTGGCACTTCGAACACTGAAGCTTTCTTT. This gives the protein CASSGTSNTEAFF. Supplemented by reference TRBV16 and TRBJ1-1, the full variable domain reads GEEVAQTPKHLVRGEGQKAKLYCAPIKGHSYVFWYQQVLKNEFKFLISFQNENVFDETGMPKERFSAKCLPNSPCSLEIQATKLEDSAVYFCASSGTSNTEAFFGQGTRLTVV.

The chain is built from TRBV7-2 and TRBJ1-2, with D possibly TRBD1 on 6 matching bases. The CDR3 consists of 14 residues. Germline V lookup: CDR1 SGHTA, CDR2 FQGNSA. V lost 1 base and J 6 bases, leaving 12 bases between the germline ends. CDR3 region: CASSLGGGANGYTF. The CDR3 nucleotides are TGTGCCAGCAGCTTAGGGGGGGGCGCAAATGGCTACACCTTC.

The chain's CDR3 is CASSSQDSTEAFF. CDR3 sequence (DNA): TGTGCCAGCAGTTCCCAGGACAGCACTGAAGCTTTCTTT. J is TRBJ1-1 and V is TRBV28; TRBD1 might be the D (6 bases). The CDR3 consists of 13 residues. Looked up from germline, CDR1 is MDHEN and CDR2 is SYDVKM. Trimming cost V 4 bases and J 4 bases, with 10 bases left between them.

The CDR3 reads CASSRGANTEAFF. For the CDR3, the DNA is TGTGCCAGCAGCCGGGGGGCGAACACTGAAGCTTTCTTT. V gene TRBV6-8 combines with J gene TRBJ1-1, with D possibly TRBD1 on 6 matching bases. The CDR3 extends over 13 amino acids. V was cut by 6 bases and J by 1 base, with 9 bases left in between. Germline lookup yields CDR1 MNHGY and CDR2 SAAAGT.

The chain carries TRBV29-1 and TRBJ1-2, with 7 bases lining up with TRBD1. The germline gives CDR1 SQVTM, CDR2 ANQGSEA. This CDR3 contains 14 residues. V gave up 7 bases and J gave up 4 bases; unmatched junction bases: 12. The CDR3 is CSGKIEDRTYGYTF. Written as DNA, the CDR3 is TGCAGCGGCAAGATCGAGGACAGGACCTATGGCTACACCTTC.

As for this clone: At one end the junction does not follow the germline gene, possibly because of a read error. The chain has TRBV28 and TRBJ1-5; no clear D gene. CDR1 is MDHEN, CDR2 SYDVKM, per germline. CDR3 length equals 15 residues. DNA for the CDR3: TGTGCCAGCAGTGGGCTATTTTCTAGCGATCAGCCCCAGCATTTT. Protein: CASSGLFSSDQPQHF.

V gene TRBV4-1 combines with J gene TRBJ2-6; no definite D call. Germline V lookup: CDR1 MGHRA, CDR2 YSYEKL. The CDR3 is 16 amino acids. Trimming took 1 base from V and 0 from J, leaving 7 bases between them. The CDR3 sequence: CASSQVFHSGANVLTF. CDR3 coding DNA: TGCGCCAGCAGCCAAGTTTTCCACTCTGGGGCCAACGTCCTGACTTTC.

This clone appeared a single time. The rearrangement links TRBV9 to TRBJ1-5; possible D gene TRBD1, 6 bases. Germline CDR1 SGDLS, CDR2 YYNGEE. V was cut by 0 bases and J by 6 bases, with 19 bases left in between. The CDR3 has 17 residues. The DNA of the CDR3 is TGTGCCAGCAGCGTAGACCCTGGGGGCGGGTCGGGTCAGCCCCAGCATTTT. It yields the protein CASSVDPGGGSGQPQHF.

This clone was detected only once. The chain uses TRBV30 and TRBJ1-4, with D perhaps TRBD1 (5 bases). Trimming removed 3 bases at V and 11 bases at J, with 25 bases between. Germline V gene sequence: CDR1 GTSNPN, CDR2 SVGIG (reference sequence). CDR3 length equals 16 residues. The CDR3, as DNA: TGTGCCTGGAGCTCTCGGGCGGGCAGGGCTATGAGGAAACTGTTTTTT. Protein product: CAWSSRAGRAMRKLFF.

This clone was found once. The chain employs TRBV20-1 and TRBJ1-3; D gene ambiguous. This CDR3 region has 11 residues. The germline V gene has CDR1 DFQATT and CDR2 SNEGSKA (reference sequence). As DNA, the CDR3 is TGCATCGGGTCCTCTGGAAACACCATATATTTT. It codes for CIGSSGNTIYF.

This chain joins TRBV7-2 and TRBJ1-1; D is perhaps TRBD1 (5 bases). The CDR3 extends over 14 amino acids. The germline V gene has CDR1 SGHTA and CDR2 FQGNSA. V lost 1 base and J 3 bases, leaving 9 bases between the germline ends. CDR3 region: CASSLVGGDTEAFF. DNA of the CDR3: TGTGCCAGCAGCTTAGTTGGGGGGGACACTGAAGCTTTCTTT.

The chain recombines TRBV4-3 with TRBJ1-1, with D perhaps matching TRBD1 (5 bases). Between the trimmed V and J ends, which lost 0 bases and 1 base, there was a span of 12 bases. The length of the CDR3 is 16 residues. CDR1 is LGHNA and CDR2 is YSLEER in the germline V gene. The CDR3 DNA reads TGCGCCAGCAGCCAAGATCGAGGGCAGGGGAACACTGAAGCTTTCTTT. Its protein is CASSQDRGQGNTEAFF.

As DNA, the CDR3 is TGTGCCAGCAGTGACCAGCTCCTGAACACCGGGGAGCTGTTTTTT. Its protein product is CASSDQLLNTGELFF. This sequence joins TRBV2 and TRBJ2-2; D remains unclear. The length of the CDR3 is 15 residues. Germline values: CDR1 SNHLY, CDR2 FYNNEI. Deletions cut 3 bases from V and 1 base from J, with 9 bases between.

This sequence joins TRBV11-3 and TRBJ2-5; D possibly corresponds to TRBD1 (5 bases). Germline V gives CDR1 SGHNT, CDR2 YENEEA. Trimming shortened V by 1 base and J by 4 bases, and 7 bases separated the two germline ends. There are 13 residues in the CDR3. The chain's CDR3 is CASSLGQGETQYF. The CDR3 region has the DNA TGTGCCAGCAGCTTAGGTCAGGGAGAGACCCAGTACTTC.

J is TRBJ2-5 and V is TRBV7-2; 12 nucleotides align to TRBD2. Germline V gene sequence: CDR1 SGHTA, CDR2 FQGNSA. V lost 2 bases and J lost 11; bases outside the gene matches: 6. This CDR3 contains 14 residues. The CDR3 here is CASSLLASGGAQYF. CDR3 sequence (DNA): TGTGCCAGCAGCTTACTGGCTAGCGGGGGGGCACAGTACTTC.

This rearrangement joins TRBV5-1 to TRBJ2-7; the D is unclear. Germline-derived CDR1 and CDR2 are SGHRS and YFSETQ. This CDR3 region has 12 residues. Trimming took 4 bases from V and 3 from J, leaving 8 bases between them. The CDR3 spells CASSPPNYEQYF. In nucleotides, the CDR3 is TGCGCCAGCAGCCCACCAAACTACGAGCAGTACTTC.

The V gene is TRBV5-1, the J gene TRBJ1-2; 9 bases line up with TRBD1. Germline V gene sequence: CDR1 SGHRS, CDR2 YFSETQ. Unmatched junction bases numbered 5, after V lost 2 bases and J lost 0 bases. This CDR3 comprises 16 residues. CDR3 nucleotides: TGCGCCAGCAGCTTAGCCTGGACAGGGGCTAACTATGGCTACACCTTC. Translated, it gives CASSLAWTGANYGYTF.

The chain recombines TRBV5-8 with TRBJ1-3; D remains unclear. The V and J ends lost 7 bases and 0 bases respectively, with 11 bases between them. The germline V gene has CDR1 SGHTS and CDR2 YDEGEE. The CDR3 spans 14 residues. In DNA, the CDR3 is TGTGCCAGCCTCAGAGGGATCTCTGGAAACACCATATATTTT. It is translated as CASLRGISGNTIYF. Variable domain in full (rest from reference TRBV5-8 and TRBJ1-3): EAGVTQSPTHLIKTRGQQATLRCSPISGHTSVYWYQQALGLGLQFLLWYDEGEERNRGNFPPRFSGRQFPNYSSELNVNALELEDSALYLCASLRGISGNTIYFGEGSWLTVV.

The CDR3 reads CATSDLPRWGGPNTGELFF. In DNA, the CDR3 is TGTGCCACCAGTGATTTGCCCCGGTGGGGGGGGCCTAACACCGGGGAGCTGTTTTTT. The gene calls are TRBV24-1 and TRBJ2-2, with D perhaps matching TRBD2 (7 bases). V shed 0 bases and J shed 2 bases, with 18 bases lying between them. Germline V gene data show CDR1 as KGHDR and CDR2 as SFDVKD. The CDR3 extends over 19 amino acids.

The chain recombines TRBV6-5 with TRBJ2-1; D is tentatively TRBD1 or TRBD2 (6 bases each). The CDR3 contains 13 residues. The germline V and J ends were trimmed by 5 bases and 5 bases, with 10 bases remaining between them. CDR1 MNHEY and CDR2 SVGAGI come from the germline V gene. CDR3 coding DNA: TGTGCCAGCAGTACACGGGGGCACAATGAGCAGTTCTTC. It is translated as CASSTRGHNEQFF.

The chain combines TRBV6-5 with TRBJ2-7; D is tentatively TRBD1 or TRBD2 (5 bases each). V lost 4 bases to trimming and J lost 0 bases, with 13 bases between them. Germline lookup yields CDR1 MNHEY and CDR2 SVGAGI. The CDR3 is 15 residues long. The CDR3 nucleotides are TGTGCCAGCAGTTCCGGGACCGCGAGCTCCTACGAGCAGTACTTC. It codes for CASSSGTASSYEQYF.

This chain joins TRBV30 and TRBJ2-5; TRBD2 is a possible D gene (5 bases). This CDR3 spans 16 amino acids. Germline lookup yields CDR1 GTSNPN and CDR2 SVGIG (reference sequence). Trimming shortened V by 0 bases and J by 2 bases, and 16 bases separated the two germline ends. CDR3 protein: CAWSVELALLQETQYF. DNA of the CDR3: TGTGCCTGGAGTGTAGAGCTAGCCCTACTTCAAGAGACCCAGTACTTC.

This clone showed up just once. The CDR3 protein is CSASRPNPGGTDTQYF. The CDR3, as DNA: TGCAGTGCCAGTCGGCCCAACCCGGGAGGTACAGATACGCAGTATTTT. The chain combines TRBV20-1 with TRBJ2-3, with TRBD2 matching 7 bases. This CDR3 is built from 16 residues. The trim removed 6 bases at V and 3 bases at J, leaving 15 bases unmatched. CDR1 is DFQATT and CDR2 is SNEGSKA in the germline V gene (reference sequence).

This clone was detected a few times. The chain has TRBV7-9 and TRBJ2-7; the D is unclear. V lost 4 bases to trimming and J lost 0 bases, with 7 bases between them. This CDR3 has 13 residues. The germline V gene has CDR1 SEHNR and CDR2 FQNEAQ (reference sequence). The CDR3 DNA reads as TGTGCCAGCAGCTGGCCCAGCTCCTACGAGCAGTACTTC. Amino acids: CASSWPSSYEQYF.

The genes are TRBV7-9 and TRBJ2-7; 10 bases fit TRBD1. V lost 1 base to trimming and J lost 6 bases; unmatched junction nucleotides: 3. The CDR3 has 14 amino acids. Per the germline V gene, CDR1 is SEHNR and CDR2 is FQNEAQ (reference sequence). This CDR3 reads CASSLVWTGGEQYF. The CDR3 DNA follows: TGTGCCAGCAGCTTAGTTTGGACAGGGGGCGAGCAGTACTTC. Based on the CDR3 plus reference TRBV7-9 and TRBJ2-7, the full variable domain is DTGVSQNPRHKITKRGQNVTFRCDPISEHNRLYWYRQTLGQGPEFLTYFQNEAQLEKSRLLSDRFSAERPKGSFSTLEIQRTEQGDSAMYLCASSLVWTGGEQYFGPGTRLTVT.

The V gene is TRBV27, the J gene TRBJ2-7; 7 bases line up with TRBD1. CDR1 and CDR2 (germline): MNHEY, SMNVEV (reference sequence). V shed 5 bases, J shed 2 bases, and the junction held 3 bases outside the gene matches. The CDR3 sequence is 13 residues long. The CDR3 is CASSVDRTYEQYF. The CDR3 bases are TGTGCCAGCAGTGTGGACAGGACCTACGAGCAGTACTTC.

This chain uses TRBV7-9 with TRBJ2-6; D remains ambiguous. V lost 2 bases and J 0 bases, leaving 11 bases between the germline ends. CDR1 is SEHNR, CDR2 FQNEAQ, per germline (reference sequence). This CDR3 is built from 17 residues. CDR3 coding DNA: TGTGCCAGCAGCTTAATCTCAGGCGGCTCTGGGGCCAACGTCCTGACTTTC. It translates to CASSLISGGSGANVLTF.

The rearrangement links TRBV5-1 to TRBJ2-1; D unresolved. Germline CDR1 reads SGHRS; CDR2 reads YFSETQ. Between the trimmed V and J ends, which lost 0 bases and 6 bases, there was a span of 10 bases. CDR3 length equals 14 residues. In DNA form, the CDR3 reads TGCGCCAGCAGCTTGGTGGTGCCGCCCAATGAGCAGTTCTTC. It translates to CASSLVVPPNEQFF.

The chain links TRBV11-3 to TRBJ2-1; TRBD1 aligns across 9 bases. The CDR3 runs 12 residues. V shed 8 bases, J shed 15 bases, and the junction held 11 bases outside the gene matches. The germline CDR1 and CDR2 sequences are SGHNT and YENEEA. The CDR3 sequence is CASGYRGPWAFF. CDR3 coding DNA: TGTGCCAGCGGGTACAGGGGGCCGTGGGCGTTCTTC.